A selection of T cell receptor beta chains follows, all from one sample in a study of control samples from healthy donors and cancer patients. The repertoire was sequenced with immunoSEQ multiplex PCR; TCRdb's copy has only in-frame clones and lacks some. The sample records around 180,000 clones, 85% to 90% being singletons. The sample was blood. These receptors all stem from a woman aged 25 to 39 in good health. CDR3s include the opening cysteine and the closing phenylalanine or tryptophan. D genes are given only for firm matches. Only some rows state a clone size, as once, few, many or a class for expanded clones.

CDR3aa,CDR3nt,len,j_gene,d_gene,abundance,v_gene
CASSLTGSSYEQYF,TGTGCCAGCAGCTTAACGGGGTCCTCCTACGAGCAGTACTTC,14,TRBJ2-7,NA,NA,TRBV11-2
CASQLGGANGYTF,TGTGCCAGCCAATTAGGGGGGGCCAATGGCTACACCTTC,13,TRBJ1-2,NA,NA,TRBV12-3/TRBV12-4
CASSLTYNRGYTF,TGCGCCAGCAGCTTAACATACAACCGTGGCTACACCTTC,13,TRBJ1-2,NA,many,TRBV5-1
CASSLGTGGGGYTF,TGCGCCAGCAGCCTCGGGACAGGGGGCGGTGGCTACACCTTC,14,TRBJ1-2,TRBD1,once,TRBV5-1
CATTPAGASYNEQFF,TGTGCCACCACACCAGCGGGAGCCTCCTACAATGAGCAGTTCTTC,15,TRBJ2-1,TRBD2,NA,TRBV9
CASSPTDRWGSETQYF,TGCGCCAGCAGCCCGACGGACAGGTGGGGATCAGAGACCCAGTACTTC,16,TRBJ2-5,TRBD1,NA,TRBV4-1
CASSYSPGGPNTEAFF,TGTGCCAGCAGTTACTCGCCTGGCGGTCCGAACACTGAAGCTTTCTTT,16,TRBJ1-1,NA,NA,TRBV6-6
CASGKWNTEAFF,TGTGCCAGCGGTAAGTGGAACACTGAAGCTTTCTTT,12,TRBJ1-1,NA,few,TRBV6-5
CASSTPGGWVSYEQYF,TGTGCCAGCAGCACCCCCGGGGGGTGGGTTTCGTACGAGCAGTACTTC,16,TRBJ2-7,NA,NA,TRBV21-1
CASSQSVGTDTQYF,TGCGCCAGCAGTCAATCCGTGGGGACAGATACGCAGTATTTT,14,TRBJ2-3,NA,NA,TRBV23-1
CASSLQGNTEAFF,TGTGCCAGCAGCTTACAAGGGAACACTGAAGCTTTCTTT,13,TRBJ1-1,NA,NA,TRBV7-9
CASSGRVEPYEQYF,TGTGCCAGCAGTGGCAGGGTAGAACCCTACGAGCAGTACTTC,14,TRBJ2-7,NA,NA,TRBV27
CASSLRSPRRTYNEQFF,TGTGCCAGCAGCTTAAGATCCCCCCGACGGACCTACAATGAGCAGTTCTTC,17,TRBJ2-1,NA,NA,TRBV7-9
CASSQDRGAQETQYF,TGCGCCAGCAGCCAAGATCGAGGGGCCCAAGAGACCCAGTACTTC,15,TRBJ2-5,NA,NA,TRBV4-1
CASSLGSAGSYNEQFF,TGTGCCAGCAGTTTAGGTAGTGCCGGGTCCTACAATGAGCAGTTCTTC,16,TRBJ2-1,NA,NA,TRBV28
CASSHSGGALHF,TGCGCCAGCAGCCACTCTGGGGGAGCCCTCCACTTT,12,TRBJ1-6,NA,NA,TRBV5-1
CASSLVGTGSSEKLFF,TGTGCCAGCAGCTTAGTAGGGACAGGTTCGAGTGAAAAACTGTTTTTT,16,TRBJ1-4,TRBD1,NA,TRBV7-6
CASSDLRGKNTEAFF,TGTGCCAGCAGCGATCTACGGGGGAAGAACACTGAAGCTTTCTTT,15,TRBJ1-1,NA,NA,TRBV9
CASSLGPLRDGATQYF,TGTGCCAGCAGCTTGGGCCCCCTCCGGGACGGCGCTACGCAGTATTTT,16,TRBJ2-3,NA,NA,TRBV5-6
CASSEVNTEAFF,TGTGCCAGCAGTGAAGTGAACACTGAAGCTTTCTTT,12,TRBJ1-1,NA,NA,TRBV25-1
CASSSDRETQYF,TGTGCCAGCAGCTCAGACCGGGAGACCCAGTACTTC,12,TRBJ2-5,NA,NA,TRBV11-1
CASSLEAQGETQYF,TGCGCCAGCAGCTTGGAGGCGCAGGGGGAGACCCAGTACTTC,14,TRBJ2-5,NA,NA,TRBV5-1
CATSDAGSNQPQHF,TGTGCCACCAGTGATGCAGGGTCCAATCAGCCCCAGCATTTT,14,TRBJ1-5,NA,NA,TRBV24-1
CASGTGELFF,TGTGCCAGCGGGACCGGGGAGCTGTTTTTT,10,TRBJ2-2,NA,NA,TRBV7-9
CASSQDPGQSTYGYTF,TGCGCCAGCAGCCAAGACCCCGGGCAGTCGACCTATGGCTACACCTTC,16,TRBJ1-2,NA,NA,TRBV4-1
CSVEGTYRGRGNQPQHF,TGCAGCGTTGAAGGCACGTACAGGGGGCGAGGCAATCAGCCCCAGCATTTT,17,TRBJ1-5,TRBD1,few,TRBV29-1
CSVEVTPNTEAFF,TGCAGCGTTGAAGTAACGCCGAACACTGAAGCTTTCTTT,13,TRBJ1-1,NA,NA,TRBV29-1
CASSLQNTEAFF,TGTGCCAGCAGCTTACAGAACACTGAAGCTTTCTTT,12,TRBJ1-1,NA,few,TRBV7-9
CASSRRQGGGYTF,TGTGCCAGCAGCCGACGACAGGGTGGGGGCTACACCTTC,13,TRBJ1-2,TRBD1,NA,TRBV5-6
CASSLIGRLAVANEQFF,TGTGCCAGCAGTTTAATCGGTCGGTTAGCAGTAGCCAATGAGCAGTTCTTC,17,TRBJ2-1,NA,NA,TRBV28
CATSDFLGYTF,TGTGCCACCAGTGATTTCTTGGGCTACACCTTC,11,TRBJ1-2,NA,NA,TRBV24-1
CASSFLRGEVDEQYF,TGTGCCAGCAGTTTCCTCCGGGGGGAGGTAGACGAGCAGTACTTC,15,TRBJ2-7,TRBD2,NA,TRBV6-5
CASSFPWGNQPQHF,TGTGCCAGCAGTTTCCCCTGGGGCAATCAGCCCCAGCATTTT,14,TRBJ1-5,NA,NA,TRBV28
CASSQLTPGRGGQYF,TGTGCCAGCAGCCAATTGACTCCTGGACGTGGGGGGCAGTACTTC,15,TRBJ2-7,NA,once,TRBV4-2
CASSLGSGRGSTGNTIYF,TGTGCCAGCAGCTTGGGGTCAGGACGGGGATCCACTGGAAACACCATATATTTT,18,TRBJ1-3,NA,NA,TRBV11-2
CASSLVEDRGNYGYTF,TGTGCCAGCAGCTTGGTTGAGGACAGGGGAAACTATGGCTACACCTTC,16,TRBJ1-2,TRBD1,NA,TRBV5-6
CASSYSRGLNTEAFF,TGTGCCAGCAGCTACTCTAGGGGATTGAACACTGAAGCTTTCTTT,15,TRBJ1-1,NA,NA,TRBV7-2
CASSIRAQGIEQYF,TGCGCCAGCAGTATCAGGGCTCAGGGAATCGAGCAGTACTTC,14,TRBJ2-7,NA,NA,TRBV5-1
CASSPGAFTVNTEAFF,TGCGCCAGCAGCCCCGGCGCGTTCACGGTGAACACTGAAGCTTTCTTT,16,TRBJ1-1,NA,few,TRBV5-1
CASSLLAGEQFF,TGTGCCAGCAGCTTACTAGCGGGTGAGCAGTTCTTC,12,TRBJ2-1,TRBD2,once,TRBV5-4
CASRPDHHEQYF,TGTGCCAGCAGGCCAGACCACCACGAGCAGTACTTC,12,TRBJ2-7,NA,NA,TRBV25-1
CASSQGPAGRTSPLHF,TGTGCCAGCAGCCAAGGGCCCGCAGGGCGGACTTCACCCCTCCACTTT,16,TRBJ1-6,NA,NA,TRBV3-1/TRBV3-2
CASSPGRGPTDTQYF,TGTGCCAGCAGTCCGGGGCGGGGGCCCACAGATACGCAGTATTTT,15,TRBJ2-3,NA,NA,TRBV28
CASSARSGTSGEQYF,TGTGCCAGTAGTGCCCGCTCCGGGACTAGCGGCGAGCAGTACTTC,15,TRBJ2-7,TRBD2,NA,TRBV19
CASTDREKLFF,TGTGCCAGCACCGACAGGGAAAAACTGTTTTTT,11,TRBJ1-4,NA,NA,TRBV7-9
CASSEGRRAGNEQFF,TGTGCCAGCAGTGAAGGAAGGCGGGCGGGCAATGAGCAGTTCTTC,15,TRBJ2-1,NA,NA,TRBV25-1
CASRVGQVAFF,TGTGCCAGCAGGGTCGGGCAGGTGGCTTTCTTT,11,TRBJ1-1,NA,NA,TRBV2
CASSLNSYEQYF,TGTGCCAGCAGTCTCAACTCCTACGAGCAGTACTTC,12,TRBJ2-7,NA,NA,TRBV6-2/TRBV6-3